This TCR beta chain was identified in a study of radiation and T cells in renal cell carcinoma. The assay was immunoSEQ multiplex PCR, and TCRdb's table has in-frame clones only and misses some. The table includes 100,000 to 150,000 clones, roughly four fifths detected once. CDR3 length equals 15 residues. The ends were cut back, 1 base at V and 7 bases at J, with 15 bases in the middle. Germline CDR1 LNHDA, CDR2 SQIVND (reference sequence). Time point denoted: baseline pretreatment blood. This sample's treatment: 15 Gy SBRT to primary tumor, nephrectomy 4 weeks later. This chain connects TRBV19 to TRBJ2-3; TRBD2 might be the D (6 bases). This clonotype was obtained from a woman aged 60 to 75 with renal cell carcinoma. Specimen: blood, collected from a patient whose treatment included radiotherapy and nephrectomy. The CDR3 DNA follows: TGTGCCAGTAGTATAGTGGGCGGGGCGATGAATACGCAGTATTTT. It translates to CASSIVGGAMNTQYF.